This T cell receptor (beta chain) was observed in a study of blood T cell repertoires in COVID-19 (dated by TCRdb to the early 2020s). For the wider study: Collaborator samples came from the United States, Italy and Spain and covered acute and convalescent phases of COVID-19. The prospective study material was composed of cDNA or gDNA derived from T cells, B-cell-depleted T cells, or PBMCs. Deeply sampled blood TCRbeta repertoires from subjects exposed to, actively infected with, or recovered from COVID-19 were included in the dataset. The repertoires were made available in a free public database intended to serve as a resource for research on the immune response to SARS-CoV-2. Samples came from the ongoing ImmuneRACE study (first 160 participants) plus 1,254 subjects from 6 global collaborators. The sample metadata nearly always contained a de-identified subject ID, COVID-19 status, age in years and sex. HLA class I and class II types, where available, came from metadata supplied by the sample provider rather than from assay-based typing.

Sequences LNHDA (CDR1) and SQIVND (CDR2) are obtained from the germline V gene (reference sequence). The CDR3 has 14 amino acids, counting the end cysteine and phenylalanine. Just the 42-base CDR3 DNA is kept, in frame starting at base 1. V drops 3 bases and J drops 3 bases, leaving 12 bases in between. The investigation overall reported the following: The amount of clinical and demographic metadata varied by source and participant and was provided uncurated.

Collaborating institutions collected whole blood in K2EDTA tubes following their own protocols. Collaborator samples were shipped for TCRbeta analysis as frozen whole blood, isolated PBMCs, or DNA extracted from either sample type. Details on this clone: Its antigen specificity is not known. Base-call qualities are not available, and no considerably larger clone is one nucleotide away.

The immunoSEQ Assay, a bias-controlled multiplex PCR, was used to amplify TCRbeta CDR3 regions from genomic DNA. Per the authors' processing: Within the assay, amplification of reference gene primers was used to estimate how many nucleated cells each sample contained. Sequence reads were collapsed and filtered to measure the absolute abundance of every unique TCRbeta CDR3 rearrangement. Productive Simpson clonality was computed per sample as the square root of Simpson's diversity index over productive rearrangements. Not all clones reach the TCRdb copy of this immuneACCESS table, which keeps in-frame sequences only. Checked studies attribute under half of the gap to unresolved V genes and leave the rest unexplained. Clone size and the V and J calls come from that table; the DNA yielded D and trimming. Recorded for this sample are more than 65,000 clones; roughly 80% of them occurred a single time. Jointly, the top ten make up over 7.5% of the sample.

The clonotype originates from an elderly woman with acute or convalescent COVID-19. This sequence uses TRBV19 and TRBJ2-7; perhaps TRBD1 is the D gene, with 6 bases matching. The material sequenced was peripheral blood. The DNA is TGTGCCAGTAGTATCACCGACAGGCTCTACGAGCAGTACTTC. This is translated as CASSITDRLYEQYF. The entire variable domain, with the stretches around the CDR3 drawn from the reference TRBV19 and TRBJ2-7 proteins, is DGGITQSPKYLFRKEGQNVTLSCEQNLNHDAMYWYRQDPGQGLRLIYYSQIVNDFQKGDIAEGYSVSREKKESFPLTVTSAQKNPTAFYLCASSITDRLYEQYFGPGTRLTVT.